The 32 T cell receptor beta chains below all came from one sample that was sequenced in a study of cytomegalovirus exposure and HLA in healthy donors. With 60 Vbeta and 13 Jbeta primers, the PCR was carried out. TCRdb's copy holds only in-frame clones and misses some; the assay was immunoSEQ multiplex PCR. The sample includes about 140,000 clones, approximately 80% of them seen just once. Input material: PBMCs. All receptors derive from a male donor in good health and CMV-seropositive.

CDR3 sequence: CATSRGLAGGSNEQFF. In DNA form, the CDR3 reads TGTGCCACCAGCAGGGGACTAGCGGGAGGGAGCAATGAGCAGTTCTTC. The chain is built from TRBV15 and TRBJ2-1, with 16 bases that match TRBD2. This CDR3 has 16 amino acids. The V gene's germline CDR1 is LNHNV and CDR2 YYDKDF (reference sequence). Losses at the gene ends were 3 bases for V and 6 bases for J; bases not matched to a gene: 2.

The chain combines TRBV19 with TRBJ2-2; 14 nucleotides align to TRBD2. Losses at the gene ends were 1 base for V and 7 bases for J; bases not matched to a gene: 8. CDR1 is LNHDA and CDR2 is SQIVND in the germline V gene (reference sequence). The CDR3 loop spans 18 amino acids. The CDR3 reads CASSIGGLAGASDGELFF. The DNA for the CDR3 is TGTGCCAGTAGTATAGGGGGACTAGCGGGAGCTTCGGACGGGGAGCTGTTTTTT.

This clone was seen a handful of times. The rearrangement uses TRBV7-2 and TRBJ1-1, with a possible D match to TRBD1 (6 bases). The V end was cut by 3 bases, the J end by 4 bases, with 15 bases between. The CDR3 sequence is 15 residues long. Germline lookup yields CDR1 SGHTA and CDR2 FQGNSA. CDR3 residues: CASSLSSGVGTEAFF. CDR3 nucleotide sequence: TGTGCCAGCAGCTTGAGTTCAGGGGTGGGCACTGAAGCTTTCTTT.

V is TRBV19 and J is TRBJ1-5; 7 bases match TRBD1. The V segment lost 6 bases and the J segment 4 bases; nucleotides outside the gene matches: 9. CDR1 LNHDA and CDR2 SQIVND come from the germline V gene (reference sequence). The length of the CDR3 is 15 residues. DNA for the CDR3: TGTGCCAGTAGCACAGGGGAGGCCCCTAATCAGCCCCAGCATTTT. Its translation is CASSTGEAPNQPQHF.

This chain joins TRBV9 and TRBJ1-2, with 7 bases lining up with TRBD1. CDR3 length equals 20 residues. In germline, CDR1 is SGDLS, CDR2 YYNGEE. J lost 0 bases, V lost 4 bases, and 21 bases had no gene match. CDR3 DNA: TGTGCCAGCAGCATCGGAGGGGGCCCCCAATACTTGATAGCTAACTATGGCTACACCTTC. It specifies CASSIGGGPQYLIANYGYTF.

In DNA form, the CDR3 reads TGTGCCAGTAGGATGGGGGGGTGGGCGGAGACCCAGTACTTC. Its translation: CASRMGGWAETQYF. The chain recombines TRBV19 with TRBJ2-5; 7 nucleotides agree with TRBD2. In germline, CDR1 is LNHDA, CDR2 SQIVND (reference sequence). The CDR3 sequence is 14 residues long. After removal of 6 bases from V and 5 bases from J, the junction contained 9 bases not matched to a gene.

This clone occurred a few times. This specimen includes other DNA sequences encoding the same CDR3. The chain has TRBV5-4 and TRBJ2-1, with D possibly being TRBD1 (6 bases). Looked up from germline, CDR1 is SGHNT and CDR2 is YYREEE (reference sequence). V gave up 4 bases and J gave up 3 bases, with 8 bases separating them. The CDR3 totals 13 residues. CDR3 protein: CASSLDSYNEQFF. CDR3 nucleotide sequence: TGTGCCAGCAGCCTGGACAGCTACAATGAGCAGTTCTTC.

The chain couples TRBV4-3 to TRBJ2-7, with a possible D match to TRBD2 (5 bases). Trimming removed 0 bases at V and 5 bases at J, with 11 bases between. CDR3 length equals 14 residues. Germline values: CDR1 LGHNA, CDR2 YSLEER. Here the CDR3 reads CASSQEDSTDEQYF. The CDR3 DNA sequence: TGCGCCAGCAGCCAAGAGGACTCTACAGACGAGCAGTACTTC.

V and J are TRBV10-2 and TRBJ2-2; the D gene is possibly TRBD1 (5 bases). The germline CDR1 and CDR2 sequences are WSHSY and SAAADI. Trimming stripped 6 bases from V and 5 bases from J, with 13 bases between. This CDR3 contains 14 residues. CDR3 nucleotide sequence: TGCGCCAGCAGCCTACAGGTGGATACCGGGGAGCTGTTTTTT. It translates to CASSLQVDTGELFF.

The chain recombines TRBV5-4 with TRBJ2-3, with D perhaps TRBD2 (6 bases). The V end lost 0 bases, the J end lost 10 bases, and 9 bases lay between the germline ends. Germline V gives CDR1 SGHNT, CDR2 YYREEE (reference sequence). The CDR3 runs 12 residues. Here the CDR3 DNA reads TGTGCCAGCAGCTTGGCGGGGGAGTCGCAGTATTTT. Its protein is CASSLAGESQYF.

The gene calls are TRBV10-3 and TRBJ2-7, with TRBD2 matching over 13 bases. CDR1 and CDR2 (germline): ENHRY, SYGVKD. The CDR3 extends over 14 amino acids. The V gene end was trimmed by 4 bases and the J gene end by 4 bases; junction bases not matched to a gene: 1. The CDR3 region has the DNA TGTGCCATCAGTGGGACTAGCGGGAGTTACGAGCAGTACTTC. Protein sequence: CAISGTSGSYEQYF.

This chain uses TRBV7-9 with TRBJ2-1; D may be TRBD1 (6 bases). The CDR3 loop spans 15 amino acids. With 0 bases removed from V and 2 bases from J, the gap between germline ends came to 8 bases. CDR1 SEHNR and CDR2 FQNEAQ come from the germline V gene (reference sequence). The CDR3 region has the DNA TGTGCCAGCAGCTTAGCGACAGGAACCTACAATGAGCAGTTCTTC. This codes for CASSLATGTYNEQFF.

The chain has TRBV27 and TRBJ2-2, with a tentative D call TRBD1 (6 bases). This CDR3 spans 14 amino acids. CDR1 is MNHEY, CDR2 SMNVEV, per germline (reference sequence). Trimming left V 7 bases short and J 6 bases short, with 15 bases between. The chain's CDR3 is CASTSLGGAGELFF. The DNA for the CDR3 is TGTGCCAGCACGTCCCTTGGGGGCGCCGGGGAGCTGTTTTTT.

The count of this clone is one. This chain connects TRBV6-1 to TRBJ1-6; 9 nucleotides align to TRBD1. The CDR3 sequence is 14 residues long. CDR1 MNHNS and CDR2 SASEGT come from the germline V gene. J lost 6 bases, V lost 11 bases, and 8 bases had no gene match. CDR3 region: CAGTGGSSNSPLHF. The CDR3 region has the DNA TGTGCCGGAACAGGGGGCAGTTCTAATTCACCCCTCCACTTT.

The CDR3 DNA reads as TGTGCCAGCAGCCCCGGCACTGGGGGAGGATACAATGAGCAGTTCTTC. This sequence encodes CASSPGTGGGYNEQFF. V and J are TRBV5-8 and TRBJ2-1; perhaps TRBD2 as D (6 bases). CDR1 is SGHTS, CDR2 YDEGEE, per germline. There are 16 residues in the CDR3. V was clipped by 4 bases and J by 4 bases, with 18 bases between them. The entire variable domain, with the rest obtained from reference TRBV5-8 and TRBJ2-1, is as follows: EAGVTQSPTHLIKTRGQQATLRCSPISGHTSVYWYQQALGLGLQFLLWYDEGEERNRGNFPPRFSGRQFPNYSSELNVNALELEDSALYLCASSPGTGGGYNEQFFGPGTRLTVL.

The chain employs TRBV27 and TRBJ2-7; the D gene is possibly TRBD1 (5 bases). Germline values: CDR1 MNHEY, CDR2 SMNVEV (reference sequence). V was trimmed by 10 bases and J by 4 bases, leaving 14 bases between them. This CDR3 is 12 amino acids long. The CDR3 bases are TGTGCCACAAGGGGCAGGGCTTACGAGCAGTACTTC. Amino acids: CATRGRAYEQYF.

The rearrangement joins TRBV7-9 to TRBJ1-2; possibly TRBD1 for D (6 bases). V lost 5 bases, J lost 5 bases, and 15 bases lay in between. Germline V gene lookup returns CDR1 SEHNR and CDR2 FQNEAQ (reference sequence). The CDR3 covers 14 residues. CDR3 loop: CASSARTAFYGYTF. The CDR3 region has the DNA TGTGCCAGCAGCGCTCGGACAGCTTTTTATGGCTACACCTTC.

The chain is built from TRBV14 and TRBJ2-5; 8 nucleotides match TRBD1. Per germline, CDR1 SGHDN and CDR2 FVKESK. This CDR3 has 16 amino acids. Trimming removed 3 bases from V and 0 bases from J; junction bases left unmatched: 6. The CDR3 protein is CASSQTGQAYQETQYF. In DNA form, the CDR3 reads TGTGCCAGCAGCCAGACGGGACAGGCGTACCAAGAGACCCAGTACTTC.

V is TRBV10-1 and J is TRBJ2-5; 8 bases align to TRBD2. The length of the CDR3 is 14 residues. With V trimmed by 2 bases and J by 2 bases, 1 base remained unmatched. CDR1 is WNHNN, CDR2 SYGVQD, per germline (reference sequence). CDR3 coding DNA: TGCGCCAGCAGTGAGGAGCGGGGGCAAGAGACCCAGTACTTC. It is translated as CASSEERGQETQYF.

The chain uses TRBV28 and TRBJ2-3; TRBD2 matches 7 bases. CDR1 is MDHEN, CDR2 SYDVKM, per germline. This CDR3 has 15 amino acids. V trimming: 4 bases; J trimming: 4 bases; junction bases outside the gene matches: 8. Written as DNA, the CDR3 is TGTGCCAGCAGTTCTCCTAGCGGAGAGGCAGATACGCAGTATTTT. Translated: CASSSPSGEADTQYF.

This sequence joins TRBV7-3 and TRBJ1-6; D uncertain. Germline CDR1 SGHTA, CDR2 FQGTGA. V lost 0 bases to trimming and J lost 4 bases, with 4 bases between them. CDR3 length: 14 amino acids. DNA for the CDR3: TGTGCCAGCAGCTTAACATCTTATAATTCACCCCTCCACTTT. Its translation is CASSLTSYNSPLHF.

This chain uses TRBV9 with TRBJ2-1; tentative D call: TRBD1 (5 bases). Trimming removed 3 bases from V and 0 bases from J, with 10 bases in between. Germline V gene lookup returns CDR1 SGDLS and CDR2 YYNGEE. The CDR3 length is 15 residues. CDR3 bases: TGTGCCAGCAGCGAAGACGACAGCTCCTACAATGAGCAGTTCTTC. It specifies CASSEDDSSYNEQFF.

The V gene is TRBV6-5, the J gene TRBJ2-7; no clear D gene. V was pared by 2 bases and J by 1 base, with 15 bases between. The CDR3 totals 16 residues. CDR1 is MNHEY, CDR2 SVGAGI, per germline. The CDR3 protein is CASSYGASRPSYEQYF. The DNA for the CDR3 is TGTGCCAGCAGTTACGGTGCTAGTCGCCCATCCTACGAGCAGTACTTC.

The V gene is TRBV30, the J gene TRBJ2-7, with TRBD2 matching over 7 bases. CDR3 length: 14 residues. J was trimmed by 2 bases and V by 8 bases; bases with no gene match: 12. Germline V lookup: CDR1 GTSNPN, CDR2 SVGIG (reference sequence). The CDR3 DNA sequence: TGTGCCGCCCAGCGGGGACCCGCGCCCTACGAGCAGTACTTC. Its translation is CAAQRGPAPYEQYF.

This chain connects TRBV27 to TRBJ2-6; the D gene is possibly TRBD1 (6 bases). Per germline, CDR1 MNHEY and CDR2 SMNVEV (reference sequence). This CDR3 spans 14 amino acids. V lost 7 bases to trimming and J lost 4 bases, with 11 bases between them. DNA for the CDR3: TGTGCCAGCACCGTGGGGGCCGGGGCCAACGTCCTGACTTTC. Protein product: CASTVGAGANVLTF.

J is TRBJ1-1 and V is TRBV27, with D tentatively TRBD1 (5 bases). CDR3 length: 15 amino acids. V lost 2 bases to trimming and J lost 2 bases, with 12 bases between them. CDR1 and CDR2 from the germline V gene are MNHEY and SMNVEV (reference sequence). CDR3 in amino acids: CASSLGAGRNTEAFF. Written as DNA, the CDR3 is TGTGCCAGCAGTTTAGGGGCAGGCCGTAACACTGAAGCTTTCTTT.

The V and J genes are TRBV7-6 and TRBJ2-5, with 10 bases that match TRBD1. The V gene end was trimmed by 5 bases and the J gene end by 4 bases; junction bases not matched to a gene: 7. This CDR3 is built from 15 residues. Germline V gene data show CDR1 as SGHVS and CDR2 as FNYEAQ. The CDR3 bases are TGTGCCAGCAGCCCTGCCCGGACAGGGGGAGAGACCCAGTACTTC. It is translated as CASSPARTGGETQYF.

The V call is TRBV6-1, the J call TRBJ2-3; 8 nucleotides agree with TRBD1. With 7 bases clipped from V and 3 bases from J, the junction kept 9 bases outside the gene matches. This CDR3 is 15 amino acids long. Germline V lookup: CDR1 MNHNS, CDR2 SASEGT. CDR3 in amino acids: CASTEEDRVTDTQYF. CDR3 DNA sequence: TGTGCCAGCACAGAAGAGGACAGGGTTACAGATACGCAGTATTTT.

The V gene is TRBV7-3, the J gene TRBJ2-1; 8 bases agree with TRBD2. CDR3 size: 15 residues. The trim removed 1 base at V and 10 bases at J, leaving 9 bases unmatched. The V gene's germline CDR1 is SGHTA and CDR2 FQGTGA. The CDR3 DNA reads as TGTGCCAGCAGCTTAAGTCGGGGGGGATCCCGCGAGCAGTTCTTC. Translated, it gives CASSLSRGGSREQFF.

The rearrangement uses TRBV28 and TRBJ2-7, with 9 bases matching TRBD1. Per germline, CDR1 MDHEN and CDR2 SYDVKM. With V trimmed by 4 bases and J by 0 bases, 7 bases remained unmatched. CDR3 length: 16 amino acids. The CDR3 nucleotides are TGTGCCAGCAGTTACCCGCTGACAGGGGGCTCCTACGAGCAGTACTTC. It codes for CASSYPLTGGSYEQYF.

The chain employs TRBV12-2 and TRBJ2-2; the table's D gene call, TRBD1, was not cross checked with the DNA. TRBV12-2 is a listed pseudogene. CDR3 length: 15 residues. The CDR3 spells CASRLAPHITGELFF. CDR3 coding DNA: TGTGCAAGTCGCTTAGCGCCACACATCACCGGGGAGCTGTTTTTT.

J is TRBJ1-6 and V is TRBV19, with D possibly matching TRBD1 (5 bases). The V and J ends lost 11 bases and 7 bases respectively, with 18 bases between them. The CDR3 loop spans 14 amino acids. Germline V gene lookup returns CDR1 LNHDA and CDR2 SQIVND (reference sequence). The CDR3 DNA reads TGTGCCGCTTATCCTGACAGAAACAATTCACCCCTCCACTTT. The encoded protein is CAAYPDRNNSPLHF. The full variable domain, its missing parts supplied by reference TRBV19 and TRBJ1-6, is DGGITQSPKYLFRKEGQNVTLSCEQNLNHDAMYWYRQDPGQGLRLIYYSQIVNDFQKGDIAEGYSVSREKKESFPLTVTSAQKNPTAFYLCAAYPDRNNSPLHFGNGTRLTVT.